The T cell receptor beta chain described here comes from a study of blood T cell repertoires in COVID-19. The CDR3 loop spans 15 amino acids. J was trimmed by 0 bases and V by 5 bases; bases with no gene match: 4. The germline gives CDR1 SGHTA, CDR2 FQGNSA. Sequenced by immunoSEQ multiplex PCR; TCRdb stores in-frame clones only, minus some. Here the sample spans around 440,000 clones, around 88% being singletons. The receptor comes from a woman between 45 and 65 years old with COVID-19, enrolled during active disease. The V call is TRBV7-2, the J call TRBJ2-1; 7 bases map to TRBD2. The sequenced material came from peripheral blood. CDR3 nucleotide sequence: TGTGCCAGCAGCCGGGGGGTGAGCTCCTACAATGAGCAGTTCTTC. This translates into CASSRGVSSYNEQFF.